This entry lists 29 T cell receptor beta chains sequenced from one sample in a study of blood T cell repertoires in COVID-19. The repertoire was sequenced with immunoSEQ multiplex PCR; TCRdb's copy has only in-frame clones and lacks some. The data show roughly 500,000 clones, 89% seen once. The sample consisted of peripheral blood. Receptors were obtained from a man younger than 30 with COVID-19, enrolled during active disease.

The chain links TRBV29-1 to TRBJ2-7; 7 bases fit TRBD2. Germline CDR1 reads SQVTM; CDR2 reads ANQGSEA. The CDR3 consists of 14 residues. V gave up 1 base and J gave up 0 bases; unmatched junction bases: 3. The CDR3 DNA follows: TGCAGCGTTGAAGTGGGGAGGGGCTCCTACGAGCAGTACTTC. Encoded protein: CSVEVGRGSYEQYF.

The chain joins TRBV10-3 to TRBJ2-1, with D uncertain. Germline-derived CDR1 and CDR2 are ENHRY and SYGVKD. V shed 2 bases and J shed 4 bases, with 9 bases lying between them. The CDR3 totals 14 residues. The CDR3, as DNA: TGTGCCATCAGTGAGACCGGAGATTACAATGAGCAGTTCTTC. It specifies CAISETGDYNEQFF.

The rearrangement uses TRBV28 and TRBJ2-3; TRBD2 aligns across 11 bases. This CDR3 has 15 amino acids. Germline CDR1 and CDR2: MDHEN and SYDVKM. J was trimmed by 1 base and V by 5 bases; bases with no gene match: 2. CDR3 loop: CASSVLAGGTDTQYF. In DNA, the CDR3 is TGTGCCAGCAGTGTACTAGCGGGGGGCACAGATACGCAGTATTTT.

V usage is TRBV5-4 and J usage is TRBJ1-1; D remains ambiguous. Trimming took off 3 bases at V and 1 base at J, with 7 bases between the two ends. The germline gives CDR1 SGHNT, CDR2 YYREEE (reference sequence). This CDR3 comprises 13 residues. The CDR3 DNA reads as TGTGCCAGCAGCTCGGACTGGAACACTGAAGCTTTCTTT. As protein: CASSSDWNTEAFF.

The chain joins TRBV3-1 (or the pseudogene TRBV3-2) to TRBJ2-6; TRBD2 matches at 9 bases. Germline values: CDR1 LGHDT, CDR2 YNNKEL (reference sequence). Germline trimming cut 4 bases from V and 0 bases from J; bases unmatched to any gene: 7. The CDR3 runs to 18 residues. CDR3 DNA sequence: TGTGCCAGCAGCCCCCTAGCGGGGATTAGCTCTGGGGCCAACGTCCTGACTTTC. Protein product: CASSPLAGISSGANVLTF.

This clone has just one count. The chain carries TRBV5-4 and TRBJ2-3; TRBD2 agrees at 7 bases. Looked up from germline, CDR1 is SGHNT and CDR2 is YYREEE (reference sequence). V was clipped by 4 bases and J by 1 base; unmatched bases: 6. The CDR3 length is 15 residues. The CDR3 DNA is TGTGCCAGCAGCCTTAGCGGGTCGCGCACAGATACGCAGTATTTT. Protein: CASSLSGSRTDTQYF.

The sample holds one count of this clone. CDR3 sequence reads: CATSDLGSGSISEEQFF. Here the CDR3 DNA reads TGTGCCACCAGTGATTTGGGGTCCGGGAGCATATCCGAGGAGCAGTTCTTC. The gene calls are TRBV24-1 and TRBJ2-1; D may be TRBD2 (6 bases). Trimming removed 0 bases at V and 10 bases at J, with 21 bases between. The CDR3 is made up of 17 amino acids. CDR1 KGHDR and CDR2 SFDVKD come from the germline V gene.

This clone has just a few counts. The chain couples TRBV3-1 (or the pseudogene TRBV3-2) to TRBJ2-5; D not certain. V gave up 4 bases and J gave up 5 bases, with 14 bases separating them. Germline V gene sequence: CDR1 LGHDT, CDR2 YNNKEL (reference sequence). The CDR3 contains 14 residues. This CDR3 reads CASSPPRGSETQYF. CDR3 coding DNA: TGTGCCAGCAGCCCCCCGCGAGGCTCGGAGACCCAGTACTTC.

V is TRBV9 and J is TRBJ2-5; D gene uncertain. Per the germline V gene, CDR1 is SGDLS and CDR2 is YYNGEE. CDR3 length: 14 residues. V was cut by 4 bases and J by 4 bases, with 14 bases left in between. DNA of the CDR3: TGTGCCAGCAGCCCCCGTCCGACGGGAGAGACCCAGTACTTC. It encodes CASSPRPTGETQYF. Full variable domain (remainder filled in from reference TRBV9 and TRBJ2-5): DSGVTQTPKHLITATGQRVTLRCSPRSGDLSVYWYQQSLDQGLQFLIQYYNGEERAKGNILERFSAQQFPDLHSELNLSSLELGDSALYFCASSPRPTGETQYFGPGTRLLVL.

J is TRBJ2-1 and V is TRBV7-9; D may be TRBD2 (6 bases). Per the germline V gene, CDR1 is SEHNR and CDR2 is FQNEAQ (reference sequence). The CDR3 extends over 14 amino acids. V was clipped by 5 bases and J by 4 bases, with 12 bases between them. The CDR3 DNA is TGTGCCAGCAGCCCGGAGGGCCGTTACAATGAGCAGTTCTTC. This gives the protein CASSPEGRYNEQFF.

The V and J genes are TRBV5-1 and TRBJ2-3; D possibly corresponds to TRBD2 (6 bases). Germline CDR1 SGHRS, CDR2 YFSETQ. Trimming left V 0 bases short and J 9 bases short, with 11 bases between. The CDR3 is 13 amino acids. CDR3 in amino acids: CASSLEGGGTQYF. CDR3 nucleotide sequence: TGCGCCAGCAGCTTGGAGGGAGGAGGGACGCAGTATTTT.

The chain employs TRBV11-1 and TRBJ2-1, with 10 bases aligning to TRBD2. V dropped 2 bases and J dropped 9; count of bases not matched to a gene: 10. The CDR3 has 16 residues. Germline values: CDR1 SGHAT, CDR2 FQDESV (reference sequence). CDR3 nucleotide sequence: TGTGCCAGCAGCTTAAGTAGCGGGAGGAGTGGTTTTGAGCAGTTCTTC. This gives the protein CASSLSSGRSGFEQFF.

V usage is TRBV24-1 and J usage is TRBJ2-1; D possibly corresponds to TRBD2 (7 bases). V was cut by 5 bases and J by 9 bases, with 13 bases left in between. CDR1 is KGHDR, CDR2 SFDVKD, per germline. The CDR3 is 13 amino acids. CDR3 bases: TGTGCCACCAGTGTCCTAAGGGGGGGTGAGCAGTTCTTC. Amino acids: CATSVLRGGEQFF.

The chain joins TRBV11-2 to TRBJ1-1; D perhaps matches TRBD1 (5 bases). This CDR3 is 12 amino acids long. Germline lookup yields CDR1 SGHAT and CDR2 FQNNGV. V lost 6 bases, J lost 7 bases, and 12 bases lay in between. The CDR3 DNA follows: TGTGCCAGCAGGGGGGGAGGGCTTGAAGCTTTCTTT. The encoded protein is CASRGGGLEAFF.

This CDR3 is CASSLTGGEGHEQYF. In nucleotides, the CDR3 is TGTGCCAGCAGTTTAACAGGGGGCGAAGGTCACGAGCAGTACTTC. This chain links TRBV27 with TRBJ2-7; 9 bases fit TRBD1. Trimming removed 2 bases from V and 5 bases from J; junction bases left unmatched: 7. The CDR3 has 15 amino acids. Germline V gene lookup returns CDR1 MNHEY and CDR2 SMNVEV (reference sequence).

In this sample, this clone turned up once. J is TRBJ2-7 and V is TRBV7-9, with 7 bases fitting TRBD1. V shed 7 bases, J shed 6 bases, and the junction held 9 bases outside the gene matches. The CDR3 loop spans 13 amino acids. Germline lookup yields CDR1 SEHNR and CDR2 FQNEAQ (reference sequence). The CDR3: CASISRQGPEQYF. The CDR3 coding sequence is TGTGCCAGCATATCACGACAGGGACCCGAGCAGTACTTC.

V gene TRBV6-5 combines with J gene TRBJ2-7; D might be TRBD2 (5 bases). Germline-derived CDR1 and CDR2 are MNHEY and SVGAGI. Between the trimmed V and J ends, which lost 6 bases and 3 bases, there was a span of 15 bases. There are 14 residues in the CDR3. The CDR3 is CASSYQLGNYEQYF. The CDR3 DNA is TGTGCCAGCAGCTACCAACTAGGAAACTACGAGCAGTACTTC.

This clone was detected once. The J gene is TRBJ2-2, the V gene TRBV9; unclear D gene. Germline CDR1 is SGDLS and CDR2 is YYNGEE. This CDR3 spans 13 amino acids. Deletions cut 3 bases from V and 6 bases from J, with 9 bases between. CDR3 residues: CASSDSFPGELFF. As DNA, the CDR3 is TGTGCCAGCAGCGATAGCTTTCCCGGGGAGCTGTTTTTT.

This sequence joins TRBV28 and TRBJ2-7; 12 bases are a match to TRBD1. The CDR3 totals 18 residues. Per the germline V gene, CDR1 is MDHEN and CDR2 is SYDVKM. J lost 2 bases, V lost 3 bases, and 11 bases had no gene match. CDR3 loop: CASSFGTGGIMRPYEQYF. The CDR3 DNA follows: TGTGCCAGCAGTTTCGGGACAGGGGGCATAATGCGCCCCTACGAGCAGTACTTC.

J is TRBJ2-1 and V is TRBV19; D is ambiguous. V lost 7 bases to trimming and J lost 7 bases, with 11 bases between them. Looked up from germline, CDR1 is LNHDA and CDR2 is SQIVND (reference sequence). The CDR3 length is 12 residues. CDR3 sequence: CASKLASNEQFF. In nucleotides, the CDR3 is TGTGCCAGTAAGTTAGCCTCAAATGAGCAGTTCTTC.

A single count supports this clone. This sequence joins TRBV9 and TRBJ1-4; weak D call: TRBD1 (6 bases). CDR3 length: 15 amino acids. The ends were cut back, 4 bases at V and 8 bases at J, with 18 bases in the middle. The germline CDR1 and CDR2 sequences are SGDLS and YYNGEE. This CDR3 reads CASSPGGGGREKLFF. For the CDR3, the DNA is TGTGCCAGCAGCCCCGGGGGAGGGGGACGGGAAAAACTGTTTTTT.

The rearrangement links TRBV11-3 to TRBJ2-7; 8 nucleotides match TRBD1. Germline values: CDR1 SGHNT, CDR2 YENEEA. CDR3 length: 14 residues. V trimming: 6 bases; J trimming: 6 bases; junction bases outside the gene matches: 10. The CDR3 reads CASRTRTGPGEQYF. DNA for the CDR3: TGTGCCAGCAGGACCAGGACAGGGCCTGGCGAGCAGTACTTC.

The chain employs TRBV5-1 and TRBJ2-7; 12 nucleotides match TRBD2. With 4 bases clipped from V and 2 bases from J, the junction kept 4 bases outside the gene matches. The CDR3 has 15 residues. Germline assignment: CDR1 SGHRS and CDR2 YFSETQ. The chain's CDR3 is CASSHTSGGTYEQYF. The CDR3 DNA follows: TGCGCCAGCAGCCACACTAGCGGGGGGACCTACGAGCAGTACTTC.

The rearrangement uses TRBV7-2 and TRBJ2-1; tentatively, D is TRBD1 (5 bases). The germline CDR1 and CDR2 sequences are SGHTA and FQGNSA. Trimming took off 3 bases at V and 6 bases at J, with 15 bases between the two ends. CDR3 length equals 15 residues. This CDR3 is CASSLYVGAFNEQFF. The CDR3 DNA follows: TGTGCCAGCAGCTTGTACGTAGGGGCCTTCAATGAGCAGTTCTTC.

The CDR3 reads CASSTRTGARPYSQPQHF. In DNA form, the CDR3 reads TGTGCCAGTAGTACCCGGACAGGGGCGCGACCATATAGTCAGCCCCAGCATTTT. The rearrangement uses TRBV19 and TRBJ1-5; TRBD1 matches at 9 bases. V shed 4 bases and J 6 bases; nucleotides not matched to a gene: 16. This CDR3 contains 18 residues. Germline CDR1 reads LNHDA; CDR2 reads SQIVND (reference sequence).

V usage is TRBV15 and J usage is TRBJ2-1; D perhaps matches TRBD2 (5 bases). Trimming pared 3 bases from V and 6 bases from J, leaving 12 bases between. Germline-derived CDR1 and CDR2 are LNHNV and YYDKDF (reference sequence). The CDR3 is made up of 14 amino acids. The CDR3 region has the DNA TGTGCCACCAGCAGGGAGCGGTTTTTCAATGAGCAGTTCTTC. Translation: CATSRERFFNEQFF.

This sequence joins TRBV6-5 and TRBJ2-7; possible D gene TRBD1, 6 bases. The ends were cut back, 8 bases at V and 5 bases at J, with 16 bases in the middle. This CDR3 is built from 13 residues. Germline V gene sequence: CDR1 MNHEY, CDR2 SVGAGI. The CDR3 spells CASVTGPLHEQYF. The CDR3 bases are TGTGCCAGCGTGACAGGCCCCCTTCACGAGCAGTACTTC.

V is TRBV25-1 and J is TRBJ1-2; the match to TRBD1 covers 7 bases. The CDR3 has 16 residues. Germline V lookup: CDR1 MGHDK, CDR2 SYGVNS. With 4 bases clipped from V and 2 bases from J, the junction kept 10 bases outside the gene matches. CDR3 in amino acids: CASSVAGGRGNYGYTF. The CDR3 region has the DNA TGTGCCAGCAGTGTGGCAGGGGGAAGAGGAAACTATGGCTACACCTTC.

A few counts support this clone. The CDR3: CATSRDMSYEQYF. The CDR3 bases are TGTGCCACCAGCAGAGATATGTCCTACGAGCAGTACTTC. The V gene is TRBV15, the J gene TRBJ2-7, with D uncertain. Germline values: CDR1 LNHNV, CDR2 YYDKDF (reference sequence). The CDR3 is made up of 13 amino acids. V gave up 0 bases and J gave up 1 base, with 4 bases separating them.